This T cell receptor (beta chain) was found in a study of PD-1 blockade in classical Hodgkin lymphoma. Study conclusions and caveats: The diversity seen at baseline in complete responders resembled that of newly diagnosed patients. After ASCT, patients who started nivolumab under 1 year later were excluded.

This CDR3 contains 15 residues. The V end lost 0 bases, the J end lost 10 bases, and 16 bases lay between the germline ends. Per the germline V gene, CDR1 is LGHNA and CDR2 is YSLEER. Every one of the patients relapsed after autologous stem cell transplantation (brentuximab vedotin exposure was variable). Regarding this clone: The target antigen is unknown.

The protocol was immunoSEQ multiplex PCR, while the TCRdb copy is restricted to in-frame clones and leaves out a portion. The sample carries approximately 160,000 clones, less than 80% recorded once. This specimen was peripheral blood mononuclear cells (PBMCs), taken before the second cycle of nivolumab. V gene TRBV4-3 combines with J gene TRBJ1-5; weak D call: TRBD1 (5 bases). The sequence came from a human donor with classical Hodgkin lymphoma. CDR3 DNA: TGCGCCAGCAGCCAAGATAGGCAGGGAGTAAGACCCCAGCATTTT. Translation: CASSQDRQGVRPQHF.